Sequencing of this TCR beta chain was carried out in a study of cytomegalovirus exposure and HLA in healthy donors. Whole-study results and caveats: Highly shared variants forming one cluster were likely a sequencing artifact. The dataset shows that most TCR sequences were rare, while some public TCRs occurred in many donors. Presence/absence analyses rested on an assumption that sequencing depth was roughly uniform across donors.

The CDR3 runs to 16 residues. After removal of 4 bases from V and 2 bases from J, the junction contained 6 bases not matched to a gene. The germline CDR1 and CDR2 sequences are SGHDT and YYEEEE. This clone has a handful of counts. Antigen unknown. PCR involved 60 Vbeta and 13 Jbeta primers. As processed by the authors: In a later analysis, the count reached some 73 million unique TCR beta chains, with 9 million to 11 million shared. The repertoire was sequenced with immunoSEQ multiplex PCR; TCRdb's copy has only in-frame clones and lacks some. That table furnishes V, J and clone size, whereas the DNA furnished D and trimming. The sample holds under 200,000 clones, 10% to 15% seen once.

Sequenced material: PBMCs. The clonotype was recovered from a man in his fifties in good health and CMV-seropositive. The genes are TRBV5-6 and TRBJ1-3; 10 nucleotides match TRBD1. The CDR3 sequence: CASSLGQGRTGNTIYF. As DNA, the CDR3 is TGTGCCAGCAGCCTGGGACAGGGGAGGACTGGAAACACCATATATTTT.